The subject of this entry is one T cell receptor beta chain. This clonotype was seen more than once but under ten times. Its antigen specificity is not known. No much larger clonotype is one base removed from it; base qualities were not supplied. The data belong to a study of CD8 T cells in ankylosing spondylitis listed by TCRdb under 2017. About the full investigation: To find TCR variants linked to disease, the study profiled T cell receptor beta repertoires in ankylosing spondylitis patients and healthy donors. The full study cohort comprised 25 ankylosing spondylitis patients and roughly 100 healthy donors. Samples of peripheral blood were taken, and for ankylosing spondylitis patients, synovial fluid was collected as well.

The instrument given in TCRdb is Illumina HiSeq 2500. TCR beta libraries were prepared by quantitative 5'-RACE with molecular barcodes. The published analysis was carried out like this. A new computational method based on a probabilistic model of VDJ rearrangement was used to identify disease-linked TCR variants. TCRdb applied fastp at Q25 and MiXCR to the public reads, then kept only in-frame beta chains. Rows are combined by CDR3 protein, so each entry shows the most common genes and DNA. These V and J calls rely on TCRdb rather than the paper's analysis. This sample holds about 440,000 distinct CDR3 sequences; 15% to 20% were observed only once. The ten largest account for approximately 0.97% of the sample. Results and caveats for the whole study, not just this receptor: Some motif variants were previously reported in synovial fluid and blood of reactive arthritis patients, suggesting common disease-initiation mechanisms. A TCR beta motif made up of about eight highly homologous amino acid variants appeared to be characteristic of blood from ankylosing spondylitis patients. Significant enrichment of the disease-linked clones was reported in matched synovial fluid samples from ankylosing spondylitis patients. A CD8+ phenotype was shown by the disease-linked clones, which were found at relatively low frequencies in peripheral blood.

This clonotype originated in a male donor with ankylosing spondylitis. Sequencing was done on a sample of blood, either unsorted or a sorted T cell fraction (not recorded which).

The CDR3 in this case is CATSRAFPTSGLHNEQFF. The nucleotides read TGTGCCACCAGCAGAGCCTTTCCAACTAGCGGTCTTCACAATGAGCAGTTCTTC. The chain couples TRBV15 to TRBJ2-1, and TRBD2 aligns with 8 junction nucleotides. CDR1 and CDR2 are read off the germline V gene (reference sequence) as LNHNV and YYDKDF. The CDR3 goes from the cysteine to the phenylalanine over 18 residues. Only the CDR3 portion is preserved as DNA: 54 bases, with reading frame beginning at the first base. The V end gives up 1 base and the J end 5 bases, leaving 13 bases in the junction not matched to a gene.